This is a list of T cell receptor beta chains from one sample in a study of cytomegalovirus exposure and HLA in healthy donors. TCRdb keeps only in-frame clones here, not all; method: immunoSEQ multiplex PCR. The sample includes roughly 120,000 clones. Sequenced input: PBMCs. All receptors derive from a man aged 18 to 35 in good health and CMV-seronegative. Both conserved end residues are part of each CDR3. D genes are given only for firm matches.

d_gene,len,v_gene,j_gene,CDR3aa,CDR3nt
.,16,TRBV6-1,TRBJ1-5,CASSEADTVLNQPQHF,TGTGCCAGCAGTGAAGCAGACACAGTCCTTAATCAGCCCCAGCATTTT
TRBD2,16,TRBV15,TRBJ2-5,CATSRLAGEGLETQYF,TGTGCCACCAGCAGACTAGCGGGAGAAGGTTTAGAGACCCAGTACTTC
TRBD2,15,TRBV7-9,TRBJ2-3,CASSPSGRSPDTQYF,TGTGCCAGCAGCCCTAGCGGGAGGTCTCCAGATACGCAGTATTTT
TRBD1,16,TRBV7-9,TRBJ1-2,CASSFFPGQPDYGYTF,TGTGCCAGCAGCTTCTTTCCGGGACAGCCGGACTATGGCTACACCTTC
TRBD2,18,TRBV7-2,TRBJ2-3,CASSFLPAAGGRSDTQYF,TGTGCCAGCAGCTTCCTACCTGCGGCGGGAGGGCGCTCAGATACGCAGTATTTT
TRBD1,14,TRBV29-1,TRBJ2-7,CSVEDTGQGYEQYF,TGCAGCGTTGAAGACACGGGACAGGGCTACGAGCAGTACTTC
TRBD1,12,TRBV5-1,TRBJ2-7,CASSFTGDEQYF,TGCGCCAGCAGCTTTACAGGGGACGAGCAGTACTTC
.,17,TRBV21-1,TRBJ1-1,CASSNLRGYSPNTEAFF,TGTGCCAGCAGCAATCTTCGAGGATACTCGCCGAACACTGAAGCTTTCTTT
.,14,TRBV30,TRBJ2-2,CAWSVASITGELFF,TGTGCCTGGAGTGTGGCTAGTATCACCGGGGAGCTGTTTTTT
TRBD1,17,TRBV19,TRBJ2-7,CASSLPPTGVSSYEQYF,TGTGCCAGTAGCTTACCTCCGACAGGGGTTAGCTCCTACGAGCAGTACTTC
.,16,TRBV7-9,TRBJ1-4,CASSLSMEATNEKLFF,TGTGCCAGCAGCTTATCGATGGAGGCAACTAATGAAAAACTGTTTTTT
.,13,TRBV4-1,TRBJ2-1,CASSPTKFNEQFF,TGCGCCAGCAGCCCAACAAAGTTCAATGAGCAGTTCTTC
.,12,TRBV25-1,TRBJ1-1,CASSRGSAEAFF,TGTGCCAGCAGCCGGGGGTCCGCTGAAGCTTTCTTT
TRBD1,16,TRBV4-1,TRBJ1-5,CASSLTGQGFIQPQHF,TGCGCCAGCAGCCTGACAGGACAGGGCTTTATTCAGCCCCAGCATTTT
TRBD1,14,TRBV5-1,TRBJ2-7,CASSFGTGGSEQSF,TGCGCCAGCAGCTTCGGGACAGGGGGTAGCGAGCAGTCCTTC
TRBD1,14,TRBV5-1,TRBJ2-1,CASSLPGQVNEQFF,TGCGCCAGCAGCTTGCCGGGACAGGTCAATGAGCAGTTCTTC
TRBD1,14,TRBV7-7,TRBJ2-1,CASSLGGGNNEQFF,TGTGCCAGCAGCCTAGGGGGCGGAAACAATGAGCAGTTCTTC
TRBD1,17,TRBV9,TRBJ1-6,CASSGGKRTGATSPLHF,TGTGCCAGCAGCGGAGGGAAAAGGACAGGGGCAACATCACCCCTCCACTTT
.,14,TRBV7-6,TRBJ1-3,CASSPSDRRNTIYF,TGTGCCAGCAGCCCAAGCGACCGGAGAAACACCATATATTTT
TRBD2,17,TRBV9,TRBJ2-1,CASSVVAAGGIYNEQFF,TGTGCCAGCAGCGTAGTGGCGGCGGGGGGGATCTACAATGAGCAGTTCTTC
.,15,TRBV5-1,TRBJ2-7,CASSLPTALTYEQYF,TGCGCCAGCAGCTTACCGACAGCTTTAACCTACGAGCAGTACTTC
TRBD2,16,TRBV18,TRBJ2-3,CASSLSPLAVADTQYF,TGTGCCAGCTCACTCTCTCCACTAGCGGTGGCAGATACGCAGTATTTT
.,14,TRBV2,TRBJ2-5,CASYRDLGAETQYF,TGTGCCAGCTACAGGGACCTGGGGGCAGAGACCCAGTACTTC
TRBD1,18,TRBV18,TRBJ2-3,CASSPGRRTGGITDTQYF,TGTGCCAGCTCCCCTGGAAGGCGCACAGGGGGTATCACAGATACGCAGTATTTT
.,13,TRBV7-9,TRBJ1-2,CASSSPLYYGYTF,TGTGCCAGCAGCTCCCCCCTCTACTATGGCTACACCTTC
.,14,TRBV7-9,TRBJ2-3,CASSSETGGNTQYF,TGTGCCAGCAGCTCCGAAACTGGGGGGAATACGCAGTATTTT
TRBD2,15,TRBV6-1,TRBJ2-5,CATYPGTRIVETQYF,TGTGCCACTTACCCCGGGACTAGAATCGTGGAGACCCAGTACTTC
TRBD2,16,TRBV5-6,TRBJ2-2,CASSYPQRGYTGELFF,TGTGCCAGCAGCTACCCCCAGCGGGGTTACACCGGGGAGCTGTTTTTT
.,13,TRBV29-1,TRBJ1-4,CSVTGGTRSELFF,TGCAGCGTAACTGGCGGGACCCGGAGTGAACTGTTTTTT
.,15,TRBV6-1,TRBJ1-1,CASTPTQGFLTEAFF,TGTGCCAGCACTCCAACCCAGGGATTTTTAACTGAAGCTTTCTTT
TRBD1,16,TRBV5-1,TRBJ2-5,CASSFFGQGAGETQYF,TGCGCCAGCAGCTTTTTCGGACAGGGGGCGGGAGAGACCCAGTACTTC
.,12,TRBV19,TRBJ1-2,CARGSGAMSYTF,TGTGCCAGGGGAAGTGGGGCTATGAGCTACACCTTC
.,14,TRBV19,TRBJ2-1,CASRGSYSYNEQFF,TGTGCCAGTAGAGGGAGTTACTCCTACAATGAGCAGTTCTTC
.,13,TRBV19,TRBJ1-5,CASAGQLIQPQHF,TGTGCCAGTGCGGGGCAGCTGATCCAGCCCCAGCATTTT
.,16,TRBV18,TRBJ2-2,CASSPPTYSNTGELFF,TGTGCCAGCTCACCACCCACCTACTCTAACACCGGGGAGCTGTTTTTT
TRBD1,17,TRBV5-1,TRBJ2-3,CASSSRHRGRSTDTQYF,TGCGCCAGCAGCTCCCGGCACAGGGGCCGTAGCACAGATACGCAGTATTTT
.,13,TRBV19,TRBJ1-1,CASSMNGGTEAFF,TGTGCCAGTAGTATGAACGGGGGCACTGAAGCTTTCTTT
.,18,TRBV9,TRBJ1-1,CASSVAREVRGGNTEAFF,TGTGCCAGCAGCGTAGCAAGAGAGGTCAGGGGCGGAAACACTGAGGCTTTCTTT
TRBD1,13,TRBV14,TRBJ1-2,CASSRGTAHGYTF,TGTGCCAGCAGCCGTGGGACAGCCCATGGCTACACCTTC
TRBD1,16,TRBV7-9,TRBJ1-2,CASSSQRQGHNYGYTF,TGTGCCAGCAGCTCACAGAGACAGGGGCACAACTATGGCTACACCTTC
.,13,TRBV19,TRBJ2-5,CASRSGIKETQYF,TGTGCCAGTAGGTCAGGGATCAAAGAGACCCAGTACTTC
.,14,TRBV18,TRBJ2-7,CASSPSTGMDEQYF,TGTGCCAGCTCACCAAGCACAGGGATGGACGAGCAGTACTTC